This T cell receptor beta chain was observed in a study of T-cell reconstitution after alpha-beta-depleted transplantation in children. The TCRbeta library was prepared with unique molecular identifiers. TCRdb itself ran the PCR reads through MiXCR, one entry per CDR3 protein. The data contain approximately 170,000 distinct CDR3 sequences, roughly 11% of them singletons. This clonotype was picked up many times. This receptor was obtained from a boy between 2 and 10 years old with acute myeloid leukemia, due to receive a stem cell transplant. Specimen: PBMCs, collected before TCRalphabeta/CD19-depleted stem cell transplant.

CDR3 nucleotide sequence: TGCGCCAGCAGCCGAGTTGGGGATGGAACAGATACGCAGTATTTT. This sequence encodes CASSRVGDGTDTQYF. The V and J genes are TRBV5-1 and TRBJ2-3, with D uncertain. CDR3 size: 15 residues. Germline CDR1 is SGHRS and CDR2 is YFSETQ. V shed 4 bases and J shed 3 bases, with 15 bases lying between them.